This is a list of T cell receptor beta chains from one sample in a study of control samples from healthy donors and cancer patients. Clones were sequenced by immunoSEQ multiplex PCR, and TCRdb holds only the in-frame ones, with some missing. The sample lists about 54,000 clones, almost 96% seen once, with roughly 1.8% in the top ten. The sequenced sample consisted of blood. The receptors were sampled from a woman aged 25 to 45 in good health. Both conserved end residues are part of each CDR3. A D gene is named only where the DNA matches it firmly. The listing skips clone size in some rows; elsewhere it reads once, few, many or a size class.

j_gene	d_gene	abundance	v_gene	CDR3nt	CDR3aa
TRBJ2-1	.	.	TRBV6-5	TGTGCCAGCACCGGGGACGGTCACAATGAGCAGTTCTTC	CASTGDGHNEQFF
TRBJ1-1	TRBD1	.	TRBV2	TGTGCCAGTCAAGACAGGGGTGCTGAAGCTTTCTTT	CASQDRGAEAFF
TRBJ1-4	.	.	TRBV19	TGTGCCAGTAGTATTACAGGGACTAATGAAAAACTGTTTTTT	CASSITGTNEKLFF
TRBJ2-5	.	.	TRBV5-8	TGTGCCAGCAGCTTGGTTAGGAGACAAGAGACCCAGTACTTC	CASSLVRRQETQYF
TRBJ2-7	.	.	TRBV10-3	TGTGCCATCAGGGGCGAGGGGCTAAGGGAGCAGTACTTC	CAIRGEGLREQYF
TRBJ1-6	.	.	TRBV2	TGTGCCAGCAGTGCTCTACAGCAGGGAAACTCACCCCTCCACTTT	CASSALQQGNSPLHF
TRBJ2-1	TRBD2	.	TRBV7-9	TGTGCCAGCAGCTTAGCTCGGGACTACGATGAGCAGTTCTTC	CASSLARDYDEQFF
TRBJ2-1	.	once	TRBV6-2/TRBV6-3	TGTGCCAGCAGTTTCCGGTGGAACAATGAGCAGTTCTTC	CASSFRWNNEQFF
TRBJ2-7	.	once	TRBV3-1/TRBV3-2	TGTGCCAGCAGCTATGGGACCGGCAACTCCTACGAGCAGTACTTC	CASSYGTGNSYEQYF
TRBJ2-1	TRBD2	.	TRBV29-1	TGCAGCGTTTATAGCGGGAGGCAGTTCTTC	CSVYSGRQFF
TRBJ2-1	.	.	TRBV5-5	TGTGCCAGCAGCTTGGGAGGCGAGCAGTTCTTC	CASSLGGEQFF
TRBJ2-2	.	.	TRBV9	TGTGCCAGCACTCCGTCCCCCGCCGGGGAGCTGTTTTTT	CASTPSPAGELFF
TRBJ2-7	TRBD2	once	TRBV19	TGTGCCAGTAGTAAAAACGGACTAGCGGGGTTGTCGTTC	CASSKNGLAGLSF
TRBJ1-3	.	.	TRBV19	TGTGCCAGTAGTGAGACAGTAGGAAACACCATATATTTT	CASSETVGNTIYF
TRBJ2-2	.	.	TRBV6-1	TGTGCCAGCAGTGAATTAAGGTCCGGGGAGCTGTTTTTT	CASSELRSGELFF
TRBJ2-7	.	.	TRBV6-5	TGTGCCAGCAGTTACTCGGCAGGGCGGGAGCAGTACTTC	CASSYSAGREQYF
TRBJ1-1	.	once	TRBV6-5	TGTGCCAGCAGTCCCGGGGGCAGCATGAACACTGAAGCTTTCTTT	CASSPGGSMNTEAFF
TRBJ1-2	.	once	TRBV28	TGTGCCAGCAGGAGGACAGAGAGCGGGTATGGCTACACCTTC	CASRRTESGYGYTF
TRBJ2-1	.	.	TRBV7-3	TGTGCCAGCAGCCGACGCGAAGCTACGTCCTACAATGAGCAGTTCTTC	CASSRREATSYNEQFF
TRBJ2-5	.	.	TRBV20-1	TGCAGTGCTAAGATGCAAGAGACCCAGTACTTC	CSAKMQETQYF
TRBJ1-2	.	.	TRBV3-1/TRBV3-2	TGTGCCAGCAGCCATGTTCGCCGGGGAGACTATGGCTACACCTTC	CASSHVRRGDYGYTF
TRBJ2-6	.	.	TRBV28	TGTGCCAGCAGTCCTCTCTCTGGGGCCAACGTCCTGACTTTC	CASSPLSGANVLTF
TRBJ1-1	TRBD1	once	TRBV27	TGTGCCAGCAGTACTATCAAGACAGGGGGCTTGAACACTGAAGCTTTCTTT	CASSTIKTGGLNTEAFF
TRBJ1-2	.	.	TRBV24-1	TGTGCCACCAGTGATTCGGGGGATGTCTATGGCTACACCTTC	CATSDSGDVYGYTF
TRBJ1-5	.	.	TRBV30	TGTGCCTGGAGTGTCCACCGACGGGGAGGCAATCAGCCCCAGCATTTT	CAWSVHRRGGNQPQHF
TRBJ1-5	.	once	TRBV19	TGTGCCAGTAGTATTGGTCGAAGCAATCAGCCCCAGCATTTT	CASSIGRSNQPQHF
TRBJ2-1	.	.	TRBV27	TGTGCCAGCAGTTTAACCGCCCCGGTGGCAGGGAGCTACTATGAGCAGTTCTTC	CASSLTAPVAGSYYEQFF
TRBJ1-1	.	once	TRBV4-1	TGCGCCAGCAGCCAAGATGTGAGACGCGAAGCTTTCTTT	CASSQDVRREAFF
TRBJ2-2	TRBD2	.	TRBV5-8	TGTGCCAGCAGCTTGCGTGGGAGTTCGGGGGGAAGGTCCACCGGGGAGCTGTTTTTT	CASSLRGSSGGRSTGELFF
TRBJ1-1	.	.	TRBV30	TGTGCCTGGAGAGCAAAGGGGGGCACTGAAGCTTTCTTT	CAWRAKGGTEAFF
TRBJ2-7	.	.	TRBV24-1	TGTGCCACCAGTGACCCCACCTACGAGCAGTACTTC	CATSDPTYEQYF
TRBJ2-1	.	.	TRBV18	TGTGCCAGCTCACCCGATAGTGGGAGGTCACTCGTCGGTGAGCAGTTCTTC	CASSPDSGRSLVGEQFF
TRBJ2-1	.	.	TRBV12-5	TGTGCTAGTGGTTTGGACAATGAGCAGTTCTTC	CASGLDNEQFF
TRBJ1-4	.	once	TRBV18	TGTGCCAGCTCACCACCCACAGGGCTTAATGAAAAACTGTTTTTT	CASSPPTGLNEKLFF
TRBJ1-1	.	once	TRBV5-1	TGCGCCAGCAGCTTGAATGTCGGGACGGAGAACACTGAAGCTTTCTTT	CASSLNVGTENTEAFF
TRBJ2-7	.	.	TRBV4-1	TGCGCCAGCAGCCAGGCTTGGAAGCCGGACGAGCAGTACTTC	CASSQAWKPDEQYF
TRBJ1-5	.	.	TRBV19	TGTGCCAGTAGCCGGACAGCTAATCAGCCCCAGCATTTT	CASSRTANQPQHF
TRBJ2-7	TRBD2	.	TRBV11-2	TGTGCCAGCAGCTCAAGCGGGAGGGTCTCCTACGAGCAGTACTTC	CASSSSGRVSYEQYF
TRBJ1-5	.	.	TRBV19	TGTGCCAGTAGTACGGGCATTTATAGCAATCAGCCCCAGCATTTT	CASSTGIYSNQPQHF
TRBJ2-1	.	once	TRBV11-2	TGTGCCAGCTCCAGGTCAGGGCGATCACCCTACAATGAGCAGTTCTTC	CASSRSGRSPYNEQFF
TRBJ2-1	.	.	TRBV29-1	TGCAGCGTTGACAAGCAGACCTCCTACAATGAGCAGTTCTTC	CSVDKQTSYNEQFF
TRBJ2-2	TRBD2	.	TRBV28	TGTGCCAGCAATAAATGGCGGGAGTTCACCGGGGAGCTGTTTTTT	CASNKWREFTGELFF
TRBJ2-5	.	once	TRBV24-1	TGTGCCACCAGTGATGCGCCGGAGACCCAGTACTTC	CATSDAPETQYF
TRBJ2-5	.	.	TRBV20-1	TGCAGTGCTAGTCCAGGGTCCGGAGAGACCCAGTACTTC	CSASPGSGETQYF
TRBJ1-2	.	.	TRBV30	TGTGCCTGGAGTAGGGCAGGGGAGATGGGCTATGGCTACACCTTC	CAWSRAGEMGYGYTF
TRBJ1-1	.	.	TRBV10-2	TGCGCCAGCAGTGAACTGCTGAACACTGAAGCTTTCTTT	CASSELLNTEAFF
TRBJ2-1	TRBD2	.	TRBV3-1/TRBV3-2	TGTGCCAGCAGCCAAGAAAGAGGGGCTAGCGGGAGACGTGAGCAGTTCTTC	CASSQERGASGRREQFF
TRBJ2-5	.	.	TRBV7-9	TGTGCCAGCAGCCTAACAGGGACCGAGACCCAGTACTTC	CASSLTGTETQYF